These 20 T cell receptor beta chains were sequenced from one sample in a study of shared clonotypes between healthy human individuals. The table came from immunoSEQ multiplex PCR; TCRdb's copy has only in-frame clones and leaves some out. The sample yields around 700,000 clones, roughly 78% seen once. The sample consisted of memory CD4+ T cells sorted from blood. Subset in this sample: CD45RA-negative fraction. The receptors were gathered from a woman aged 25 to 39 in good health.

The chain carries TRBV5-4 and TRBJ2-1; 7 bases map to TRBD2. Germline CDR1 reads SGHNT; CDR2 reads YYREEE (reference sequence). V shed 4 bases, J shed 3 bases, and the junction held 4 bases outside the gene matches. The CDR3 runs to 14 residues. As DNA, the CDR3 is TGTGCCAGCAGCCGGGGAGGGATCTACAATGAGCAGTTCTTC. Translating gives CASSRGGIYNEQFF.

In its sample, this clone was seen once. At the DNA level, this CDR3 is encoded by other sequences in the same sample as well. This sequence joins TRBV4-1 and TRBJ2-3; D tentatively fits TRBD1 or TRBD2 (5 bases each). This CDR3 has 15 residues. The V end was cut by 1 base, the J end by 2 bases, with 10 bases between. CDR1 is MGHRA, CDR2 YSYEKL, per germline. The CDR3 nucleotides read TGCGCCAGCAGCCAAGTCCCCGGGACCACAGATACGCAGTATTTT. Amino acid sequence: CASSQVPGTTDTQYF.

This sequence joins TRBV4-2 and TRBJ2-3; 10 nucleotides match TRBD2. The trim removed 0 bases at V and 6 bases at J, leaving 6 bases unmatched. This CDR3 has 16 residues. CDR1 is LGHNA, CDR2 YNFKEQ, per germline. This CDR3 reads CASSQDTAGGADTQYF. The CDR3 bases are TGTGCCAGCAGCCAAGATACAGCGGGAGGGGCCGATACGCAGTATTTT.

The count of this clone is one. The CDR3 nucleotides read TGTGCCAGCAGTTTGGACCGAGACAGGCAGTTCTTC. This encodes CASSLDRDRQFF. The genes are TRBV28 and TRBJ2-1; D possibly corresponds to TRBD1 (5 bases). The V and J ends lost 3 bases and 12 bases respectively, with 12 bases between them. Germline CDR1 reads MDHEN; CDR2 reads SYDVKM. This CDR3 has 12 residues.

The DNA of the CDR3 is TGTGCCAGCAGTCTGTGGACTAGCGGGCGCCTTTACACAGATACGCAGTATTTT. Translating it yields CASSLWTSGRLYTDTQYF. V and J are TRBV28 and TRBJ2-3, with 11 positions matching TRBD2. Germline lookup yields CDR1 MDHEN and CDR2 SYDVKM. This CDR3 is 18 amino acids long. Unmatched junction bases numbered 12, after V lost 5 bases and J lost 2 bases.

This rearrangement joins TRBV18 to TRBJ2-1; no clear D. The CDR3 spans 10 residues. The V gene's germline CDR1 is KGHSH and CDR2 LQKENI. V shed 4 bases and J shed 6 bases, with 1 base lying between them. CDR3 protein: CASSRNEQFF. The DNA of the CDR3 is TGTGCCAGCTCACGCAATGAGCAGTTCTTC.

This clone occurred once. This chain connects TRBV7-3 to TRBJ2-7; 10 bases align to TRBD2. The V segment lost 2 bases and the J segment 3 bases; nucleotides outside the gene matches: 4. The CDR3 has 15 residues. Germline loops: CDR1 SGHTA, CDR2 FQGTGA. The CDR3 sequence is CASSLESSGSYEQYF. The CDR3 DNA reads TGTGCCAGCAGCTTAGAGTCTAGCGGGAGCTACGAGCAGTACTTC.

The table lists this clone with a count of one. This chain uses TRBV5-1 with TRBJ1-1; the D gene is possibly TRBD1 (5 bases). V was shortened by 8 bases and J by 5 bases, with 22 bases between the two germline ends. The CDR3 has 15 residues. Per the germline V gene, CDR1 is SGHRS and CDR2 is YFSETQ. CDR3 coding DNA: TGCGCCAGTACTGGGGACGCCGATCCCTGGACTGAAGCTTTCTTT. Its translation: CASTGDADPWTEAFF.

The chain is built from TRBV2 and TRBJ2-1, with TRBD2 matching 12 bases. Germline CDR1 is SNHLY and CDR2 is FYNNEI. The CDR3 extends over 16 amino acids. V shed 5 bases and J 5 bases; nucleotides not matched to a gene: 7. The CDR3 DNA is TGTGCCAGCAGTTTAAGGACTAGCGGGACAAACAATGAGCAGTTCTTC. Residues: CASSLRTSGTNNEQFF.

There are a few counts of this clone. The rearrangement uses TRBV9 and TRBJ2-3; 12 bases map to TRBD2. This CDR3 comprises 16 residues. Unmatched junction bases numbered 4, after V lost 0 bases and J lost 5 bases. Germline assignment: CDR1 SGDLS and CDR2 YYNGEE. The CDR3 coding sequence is TGTGCCAGCAGCGTAGGACTAGCGGGAGCGGTAGATACGCAGTATTTT. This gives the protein CASSVGLAGAVDTQYF.

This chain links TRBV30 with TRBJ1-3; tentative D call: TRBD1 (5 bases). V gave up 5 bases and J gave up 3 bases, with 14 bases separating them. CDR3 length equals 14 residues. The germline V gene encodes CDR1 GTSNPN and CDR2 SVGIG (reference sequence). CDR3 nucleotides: TGTGCCTGGGGGGGACGGCTACTTGGAAACACCATATATTTT. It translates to CAWGGRLLGNTIYF.

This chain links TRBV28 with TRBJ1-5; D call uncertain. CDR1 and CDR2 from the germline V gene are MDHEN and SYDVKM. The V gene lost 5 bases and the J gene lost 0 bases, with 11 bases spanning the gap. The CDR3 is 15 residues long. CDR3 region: CASSPADGSNQPQHF. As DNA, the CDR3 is TGTGCCAGCAGTCCGGCCGACGGTAGCAATCAGCCCCAGCATTTT. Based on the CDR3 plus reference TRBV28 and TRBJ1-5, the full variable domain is DVKVTQSSRYLVKRTGEKVFLECVQDMDHENMFWYRQDPGLGLRLIYFSYDVKMKEKGDIPEGYSVSREKKERFSLILESASTNQTSMYLCASSPADGSNQPQHFGDGTRLSIL.

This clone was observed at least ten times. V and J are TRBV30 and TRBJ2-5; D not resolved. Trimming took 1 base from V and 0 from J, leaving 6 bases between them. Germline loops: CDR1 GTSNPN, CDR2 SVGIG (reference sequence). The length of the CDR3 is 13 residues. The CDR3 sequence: CAWSAYYQETQYF. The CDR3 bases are TGTGCCTGGAGTGCCTACTACCAAGAGACCCAGTACTTC.

The CDR3 loop reads CASSQDRGLAGYGFETQYF. The DNA of the CDR3 is TGTGCCAGCAGCCAAGATCGTGGACTAGCGGGGTACGGGTTTGAGACCCAGTACTTC. The V gene is TRBV14, the J gene TRBJ2-5; 12 bases align to TRBD2. The CDR3 length is 19 residues. Germline V gene data show CDR1 as SGHDN and CDR2 as FVKESK. The V segment lost 0 bases and the J segment 5 bases; nucleotides outside the gene matches: 13.

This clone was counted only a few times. The CDR3 reads CAWSVQWSRHEQYF. Written as DNA, the CDR3 is TGTGCCTGGAGTGTACAGTGGTCCCGCCACGAGCAGTACTTC. The chain uses TRBV30 and TRBJ2-7; D ambiguous. The CDR3 extends over 14 amino acids. The germline CDR1 and CDR2 sequences are GTSNPN and SVGIG (reference sequence). V dropped 0 bases and J dropped 5 bases, with 14 bases sitting between them.

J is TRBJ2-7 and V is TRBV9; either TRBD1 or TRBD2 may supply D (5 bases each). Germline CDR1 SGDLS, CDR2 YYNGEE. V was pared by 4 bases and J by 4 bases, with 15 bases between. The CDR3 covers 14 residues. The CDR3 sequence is CASSQVAREYEQYF. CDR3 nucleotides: TGTGCCAGCAGCCAAGTTGCCAGGGAGTACGAGCAGTACTTC.

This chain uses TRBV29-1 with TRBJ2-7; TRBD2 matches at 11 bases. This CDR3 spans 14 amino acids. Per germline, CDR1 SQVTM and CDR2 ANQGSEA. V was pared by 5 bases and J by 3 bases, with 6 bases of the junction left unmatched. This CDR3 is CSVCTGTSGYEQYF. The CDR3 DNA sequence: TGCAGCGTTTGTACCGGGACTAGCGGCTACGAGCAGTACTTC.

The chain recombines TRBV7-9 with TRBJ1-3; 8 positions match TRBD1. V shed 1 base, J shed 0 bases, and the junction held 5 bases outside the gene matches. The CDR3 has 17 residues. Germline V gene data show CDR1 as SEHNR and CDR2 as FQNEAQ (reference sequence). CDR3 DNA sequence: TGTGCCAGCAGCTTAGGGGACAGGCGCTACTCTGGAAACACCATATATTTT. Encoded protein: CASSLGDRRYSGNTIYF.

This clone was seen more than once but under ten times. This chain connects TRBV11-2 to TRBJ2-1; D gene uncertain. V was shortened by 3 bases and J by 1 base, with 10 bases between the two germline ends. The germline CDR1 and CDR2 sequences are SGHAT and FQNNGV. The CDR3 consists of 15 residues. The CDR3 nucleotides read TGTGCCAGCAGCTTGTTGCCCTTATCCTACAATGAGCAGTTCTTC. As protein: CASSLLPLSYNEQFF. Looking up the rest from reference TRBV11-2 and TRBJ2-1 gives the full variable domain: EAGVAQSPRYKIIEKRQSVAFWCNPISGHATLYWYQQILGQGPKLLIQFQNNGVVDDSQLPKDRFSAERLKGVDSTLKIQPAKLEDSAVYLCASSLLPLSYNEQFFGPGTRLTVL.

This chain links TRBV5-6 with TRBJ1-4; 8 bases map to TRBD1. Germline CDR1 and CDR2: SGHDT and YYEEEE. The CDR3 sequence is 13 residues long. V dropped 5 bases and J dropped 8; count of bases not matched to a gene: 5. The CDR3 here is CASSDRGGEKLFF. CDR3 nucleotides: TGTGCCAGCAGTGACAGGGGAGGCGAAAAACTGTTTTTT.